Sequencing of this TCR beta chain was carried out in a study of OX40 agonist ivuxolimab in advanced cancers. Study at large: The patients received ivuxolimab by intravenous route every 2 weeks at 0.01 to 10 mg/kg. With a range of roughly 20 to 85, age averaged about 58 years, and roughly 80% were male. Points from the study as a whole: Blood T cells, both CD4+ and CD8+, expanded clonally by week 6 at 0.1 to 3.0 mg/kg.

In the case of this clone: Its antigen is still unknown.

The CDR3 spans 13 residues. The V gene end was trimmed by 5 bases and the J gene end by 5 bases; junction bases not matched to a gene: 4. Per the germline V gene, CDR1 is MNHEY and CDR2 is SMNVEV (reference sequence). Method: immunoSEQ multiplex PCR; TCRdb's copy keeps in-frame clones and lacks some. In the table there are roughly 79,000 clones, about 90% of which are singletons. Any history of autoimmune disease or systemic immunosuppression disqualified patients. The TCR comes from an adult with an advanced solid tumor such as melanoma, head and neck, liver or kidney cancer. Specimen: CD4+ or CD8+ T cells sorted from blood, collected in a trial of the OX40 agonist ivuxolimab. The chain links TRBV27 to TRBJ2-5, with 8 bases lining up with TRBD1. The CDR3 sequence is CASSPGGMETQYF. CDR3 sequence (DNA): TGTGCCAGCAGTCCAGGGGGCATGGAGACCCAGTACTTC.